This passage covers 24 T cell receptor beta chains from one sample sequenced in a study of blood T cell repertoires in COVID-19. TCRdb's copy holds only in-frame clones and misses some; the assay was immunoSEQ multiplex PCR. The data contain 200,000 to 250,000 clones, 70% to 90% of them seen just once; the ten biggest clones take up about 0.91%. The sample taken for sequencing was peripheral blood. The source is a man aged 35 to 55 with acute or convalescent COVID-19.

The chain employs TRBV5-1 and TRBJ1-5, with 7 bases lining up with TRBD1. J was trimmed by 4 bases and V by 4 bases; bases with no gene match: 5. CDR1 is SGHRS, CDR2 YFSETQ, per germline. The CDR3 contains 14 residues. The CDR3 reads CASSPGTANQPQHF. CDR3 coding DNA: TGCGCCAGCAGCCCCGGGACAGCTAATCAGCCCCAGCATTTT.

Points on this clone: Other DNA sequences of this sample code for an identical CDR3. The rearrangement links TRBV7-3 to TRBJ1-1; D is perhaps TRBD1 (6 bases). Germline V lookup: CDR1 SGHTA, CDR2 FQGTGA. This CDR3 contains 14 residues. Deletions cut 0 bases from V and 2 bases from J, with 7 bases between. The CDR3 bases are TGTGCCAGCAGCTTAACAGGGGGAAACACTGAAGCTTTCTTT. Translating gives CASSLTGGNTEAFF.

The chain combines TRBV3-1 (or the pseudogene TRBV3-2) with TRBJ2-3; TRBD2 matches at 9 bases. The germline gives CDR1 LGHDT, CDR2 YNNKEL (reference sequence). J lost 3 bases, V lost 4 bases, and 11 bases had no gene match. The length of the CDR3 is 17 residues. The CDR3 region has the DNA TGTGCCAGCAGCCGTCCTGGGGGGAGCGGGGGGACAGATACGCAGTATTTT. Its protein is CASSRPGGSGGTDTQYF.

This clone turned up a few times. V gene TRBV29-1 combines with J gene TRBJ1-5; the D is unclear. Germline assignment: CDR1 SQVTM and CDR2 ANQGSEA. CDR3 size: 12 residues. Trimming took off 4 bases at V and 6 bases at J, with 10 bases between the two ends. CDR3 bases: TGCAGCGTTGGAGGTGGCTCTCAGCCCCAGCATTTT. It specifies CSVGGGSQPQHF.

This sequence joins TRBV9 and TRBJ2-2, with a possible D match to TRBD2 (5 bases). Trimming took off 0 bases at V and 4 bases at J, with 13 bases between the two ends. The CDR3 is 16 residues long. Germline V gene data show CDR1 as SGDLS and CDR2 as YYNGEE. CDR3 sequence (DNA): TGTGCCAGCAGCGTAGGTGGCGGGTTGGCCACCGGGGAGCTGTTTTTT. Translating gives CASSVGGGLATGELFF. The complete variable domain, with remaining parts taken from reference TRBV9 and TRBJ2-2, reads DSGVTQTPKHLITATGQRVTLRCSPRSGDLSVYWYQQSLDQGLQFLIQYYNGEERAKGNILERFSAQQFPDLHSELNLSSLELGDSALYFCASSVGGGLATGELFFGEGSRLTVL.

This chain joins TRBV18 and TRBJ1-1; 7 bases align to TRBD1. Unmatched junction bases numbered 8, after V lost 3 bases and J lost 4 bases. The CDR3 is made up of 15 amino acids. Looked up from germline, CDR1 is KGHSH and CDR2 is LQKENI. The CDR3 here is CASSPATGSGTEAFF. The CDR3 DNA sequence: TGTGCCAGCTCACCGGCGACAGGGTCCGGCACTGAAGCTTTCTTT.

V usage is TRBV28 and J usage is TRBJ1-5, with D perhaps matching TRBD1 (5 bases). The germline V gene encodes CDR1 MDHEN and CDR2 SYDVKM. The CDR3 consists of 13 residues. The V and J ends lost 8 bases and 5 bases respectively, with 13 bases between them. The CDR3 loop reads CASGPGGYQPQHF. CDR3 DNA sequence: TGTGCCAGCGGCCCCGGGGGGTATCAGCCCCAGCATTTT.

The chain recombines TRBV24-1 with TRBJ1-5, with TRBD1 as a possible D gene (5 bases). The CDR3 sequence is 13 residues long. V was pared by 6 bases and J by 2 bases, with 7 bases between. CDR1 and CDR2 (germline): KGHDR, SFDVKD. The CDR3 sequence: CATSQGRNQPQHF. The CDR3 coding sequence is TGTGCCACCAGTCAGGGCCGCAATCAGCCCCAGCATTTT.

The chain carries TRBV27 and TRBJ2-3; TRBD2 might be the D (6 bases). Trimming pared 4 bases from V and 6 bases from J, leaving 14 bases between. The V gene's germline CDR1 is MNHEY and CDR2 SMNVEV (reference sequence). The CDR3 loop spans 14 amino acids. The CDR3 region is CASSYAGRGDTQYF. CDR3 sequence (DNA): TGTGCCAGCAGTTACGCAGGGCGGGGTGATACGCAGTATTTT.

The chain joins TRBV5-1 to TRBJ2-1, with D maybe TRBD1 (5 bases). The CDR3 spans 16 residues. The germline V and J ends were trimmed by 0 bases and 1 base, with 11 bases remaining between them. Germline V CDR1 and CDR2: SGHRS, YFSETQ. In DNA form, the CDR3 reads TGCGCCAGCAGCTTGGAGGGGCAGGTGTCCTACAATGAGCAGTTCTTC. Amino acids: CASSLEGQVSYNEQFF. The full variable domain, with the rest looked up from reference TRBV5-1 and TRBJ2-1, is KAGVTQTPRYLIKTRGQQVTLSCSPISGHRSVSWYQQTPGQGLQFLFEYFSETQRNKGNFPGRFSGRQFSNSRSEMNVSTLELGDSALYLCASSLEGQVSYNEQFFGPGTRLTVL.

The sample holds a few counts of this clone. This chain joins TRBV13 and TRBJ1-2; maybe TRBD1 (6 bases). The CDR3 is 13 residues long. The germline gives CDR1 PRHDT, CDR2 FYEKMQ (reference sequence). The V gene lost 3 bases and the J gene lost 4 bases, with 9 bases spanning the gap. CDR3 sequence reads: CASSLGHFYGYTF. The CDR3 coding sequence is TGTGCCAGCAGCTTGGGACACTTCTATGGCTACACCTTC. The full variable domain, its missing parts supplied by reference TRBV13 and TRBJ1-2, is AAGVIQSPRHLIKEKRETATLKCYPIPRHDTVYWYQQGPGQDPQFLISFYEKMQSDKGSIPDRFSAQQFSDYHSELNMSSLELGDSALYFCASSLGHFYGYTFGSGTRLTVV.

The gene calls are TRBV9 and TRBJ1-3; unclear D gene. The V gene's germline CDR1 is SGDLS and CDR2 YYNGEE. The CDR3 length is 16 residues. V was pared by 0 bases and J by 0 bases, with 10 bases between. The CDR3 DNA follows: TGTGCCAGCAGCGTAGCTACCGGGATCTCTGGAAACACCATATATTTT. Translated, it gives CASSVATGISGNTIYF.

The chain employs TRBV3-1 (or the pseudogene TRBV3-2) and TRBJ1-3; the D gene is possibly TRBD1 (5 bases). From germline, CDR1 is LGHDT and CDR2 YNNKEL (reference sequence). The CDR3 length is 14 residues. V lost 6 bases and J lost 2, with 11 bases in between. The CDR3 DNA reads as TGTGCCAGCAGACCCGCGGGGGCTGGAAACACCATATATTTT. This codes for CASRPAGAGNTIYF.

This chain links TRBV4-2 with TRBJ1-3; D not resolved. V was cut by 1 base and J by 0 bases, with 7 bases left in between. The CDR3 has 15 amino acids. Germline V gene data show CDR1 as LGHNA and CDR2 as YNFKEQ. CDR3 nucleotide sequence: TGTGCCAGCAGCCAAGTCGGGAGCTCTGGAAACACCATATATTTT. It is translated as CASSQVGSSGNTIYF.

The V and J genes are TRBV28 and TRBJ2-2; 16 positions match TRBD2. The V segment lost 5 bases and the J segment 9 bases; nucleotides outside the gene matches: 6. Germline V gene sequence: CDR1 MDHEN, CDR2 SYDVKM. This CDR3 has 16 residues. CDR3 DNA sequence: TGTGCCAGCAGTGGGACTAGCGGGGGGGCCTCGCGGGAGCTGTTTTTT. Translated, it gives CASSGTSGGASRELFF.

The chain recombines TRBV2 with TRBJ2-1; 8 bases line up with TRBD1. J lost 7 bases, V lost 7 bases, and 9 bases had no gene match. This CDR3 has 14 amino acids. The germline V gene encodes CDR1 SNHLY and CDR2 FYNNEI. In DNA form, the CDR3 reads TGTGCCAGCATTCCTGGGACAGGCCGGAATGAGCAGTTCTTC. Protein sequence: CASIPGTGRNEQFF.

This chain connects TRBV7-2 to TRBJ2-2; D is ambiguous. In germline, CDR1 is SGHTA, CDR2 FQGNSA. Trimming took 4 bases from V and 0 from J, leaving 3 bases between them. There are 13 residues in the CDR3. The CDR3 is CASSSPNTGELFF. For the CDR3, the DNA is TGTGCCAGCAGCTCTCCGAACACCGGGGAGCTGTTTTTT.

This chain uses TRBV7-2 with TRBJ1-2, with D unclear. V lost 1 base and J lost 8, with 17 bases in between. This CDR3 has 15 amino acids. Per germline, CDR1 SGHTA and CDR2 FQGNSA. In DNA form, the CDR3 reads TGTGCCAGCAGCTTAGGGTCTGGGAATGGGAGGGGCTACACCTTC. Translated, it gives CASSLGSGNGRGYTF. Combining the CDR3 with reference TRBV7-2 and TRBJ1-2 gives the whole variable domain GAGVSQSPSNKVTEKGKDVELRCDPISGHTALYWYRQSLGQGLEFLIYFQGNSAPDKSGLPSDRFSAERTGGSVSTLTIQRTQQEDSAVYLCASSLGSGNGRGYTFGSGTRLTVV.

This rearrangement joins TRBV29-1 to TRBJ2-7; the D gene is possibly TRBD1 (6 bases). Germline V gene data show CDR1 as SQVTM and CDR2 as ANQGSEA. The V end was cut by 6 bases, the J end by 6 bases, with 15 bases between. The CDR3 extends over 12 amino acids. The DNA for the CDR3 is TGCAGCGTGGCAGGGGAGAGGGCCGAGCAGTACTTC. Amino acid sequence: CSVAGERAEQYF.

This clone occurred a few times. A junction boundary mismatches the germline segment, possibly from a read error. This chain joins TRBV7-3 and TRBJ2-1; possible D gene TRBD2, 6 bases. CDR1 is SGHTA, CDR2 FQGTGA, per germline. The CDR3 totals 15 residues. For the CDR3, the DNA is TGTGCCAGCAGCTTAACGGGACTCCTTAGAACCCCCGTAGTCTTC. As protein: CASSLTGLLRTPVVF.

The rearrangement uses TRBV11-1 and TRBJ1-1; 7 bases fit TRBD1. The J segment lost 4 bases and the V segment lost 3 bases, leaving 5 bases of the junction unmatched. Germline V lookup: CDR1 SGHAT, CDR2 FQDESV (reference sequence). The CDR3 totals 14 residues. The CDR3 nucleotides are TGTGCCAGCAGCTTTCGACAGGGTGGCACTGAAGCTTTCTTT. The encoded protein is CASSFRQGGTEAFF.

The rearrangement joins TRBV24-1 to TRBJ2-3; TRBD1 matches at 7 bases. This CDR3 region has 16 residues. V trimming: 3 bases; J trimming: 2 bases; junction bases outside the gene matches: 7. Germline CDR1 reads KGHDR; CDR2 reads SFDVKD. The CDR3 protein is CATSDTRGPNTDTQYF. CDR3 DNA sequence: TGTGCCACCAGTGATACGAGGGGGCCTAACACAGATACGCAGTATTTT.

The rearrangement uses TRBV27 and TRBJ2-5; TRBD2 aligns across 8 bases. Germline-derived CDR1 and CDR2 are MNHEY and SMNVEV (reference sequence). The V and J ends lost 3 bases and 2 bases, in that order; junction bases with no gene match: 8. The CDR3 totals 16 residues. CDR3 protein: CASSFVGGGIQETQYF. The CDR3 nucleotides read TGTGCCAGCAGTTTCGTCGGGGGGGGTATACAAGAGACCCAGTACTTC.

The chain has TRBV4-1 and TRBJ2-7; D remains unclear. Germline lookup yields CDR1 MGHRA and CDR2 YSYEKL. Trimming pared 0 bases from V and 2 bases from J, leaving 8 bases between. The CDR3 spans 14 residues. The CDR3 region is CASSQDTSTYEQYF. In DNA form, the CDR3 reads TGCGCCAGCAGCCAAGATACAAGTACCTACGAGCAGTACTTC.